This T cell receptor beta chain was captured by sequencing in a study of blood T cell repertoires in COVID-19. Across the study: Sample material is recorded as cDNA or gDNA derived from T cells, B-cell-depleted T cells, or PBMCs.

This CDR3 has 13 residues. V dropped 4 bases and J dropped 3 bases, with 9 bases sitting between them. Germline V gene sequence: CDR1 SGHDT, CDR2 YYEEEE. Clones were read by immunoSEQ multiplex PCR, and TCRdb kept only the in-frame ones, dropping some. The data hold about 45,000 clones, with roughly 87% observed a single time. This sequence originates from a woman of 80 years or more with active COVID-19. The chain recombines TRBV5-6 with TRBJ2-3; D is undetermined. Sequenced input: peripheral blood. The CDR3 loop reads CASSLSSTDTQYF. CDR3 nucleotide sequence: TGTGCCAGCAGCCTATCTTCTACAGATACGCAGTATTTT.